These 21 T cell receptor beta chains originate from one sample sequenced in a study of blood T cell repertoires in COVID-19. Profiling relied on immunoSEQ multiplex PCR, and the TCRdb table lists in-frame clones only, not all of them. The repertoire holds about 140,000 clones, with 75% to 90% as singletons. Sequencing input: PBMCs or T cells enriched from blood (not recorded which). Receptors were obtained from a man aged 55-75 years who had recovered from COVID-19.

This clone was recorded only once. The chain links TRBV5-1 to TRBJ2-5; TRBD2 aligns across 8 bases. V shed 2 bases and J 4 bases; nucleotides not matched to a gene: 4. The CDR3 is 14 amino acids. Germline V CDR1 and CDR2: SGHRS, YFSETQ. Here the CDR3 DNA reads TGCGCCAGCAGCTTAATGGCGGGGGGAGAGACCCAGTACTTC. Its protein is CASSLMAGGETQYF. Drawing the rest from reference TRBV5-1 and TRBJ2-5, the complete variable domain is KAGVTQTPRYLIKTRGQQVTLSCSPISGHRSVSWYQQTPGQGLQFLFEYFSETQRNKGNFPGRFSGRQFSNSRSEMNVSTLELGDSALYLCASSLMAGGETQYFGPGTRLLVL.

The rearrangement uses TRBV7-2 and TRBJ2-7; 10 bases agree with TRBD2. J gave up 4 bases and V 8 bases, and 5 bases lay outside the gene matches. This CDR3 comprises 13 residues. Germline V gene sequence: CDR1 SGHTA, CDR2 FQGNSA. The DNA for the CDR3 is TGTGCCAGCTCTAGCGGGGGACCTTACGAGCAGTACTTC. It encodes CASSSGGPYEQYF. The variable domain in full, completed from reference TRBV7-2 and TRBJ2-7, reads GAGVSQSPSNKVTEKGKDVELRCDPISGHTALYWYRQSLGQGLEFLIYFQGNSAPDKSGLPSDRFSAERTGGSVSTLTIQRTQQEDSAVYLCASSSGGPYEQYFGPGTRLTVT.

The V and J genes are TRBV29-1 and TRBJ1-1, with D unclear. V was clipped by 2 bases and J by 6 bases, with 13 bases between them. The CDR3 contains 13 residues. The germline V gene encodes CDR1 SQVTM and CDR2 ANQGSEA. CDR3 coding DNA: TGCAGCGTTGAATCGGGGAGTATGGCTGAAGCTTTCTTT. This gives the protein CSVESGSMAEAFF.

The chain couples TRBV29-1 to TRBJ2-2; D gene ambiguous. In germline, CDR1 is SQVTM, CDR2 ANQGSEA. The CDR3 consists of 12 residues. V was shortened by 4 bases and J by 1 base, with 4 bases between the two germline ends. CDR3 sequence reads: CSVAGNTGELFF. CDR3 nucleotide sequence: TGCAGCGTTGCGGGGAACACCGGGGAGCTGTTTTTT.

CDR3 nucleotide sequence: TGTGCCAGCAGCTTCGATTCACACTCACCCCTCCACTTT. Amino acid sequence: CASSFDSHSPLHF. This rearrangement joins TRBV5-4 to TRBJ1-6, with no clear D. The V gene lost 2 bases and the J gene lost 10 bases, with 10 bases spanning the gap. Germline assignment: CDR1 SGHNT and CDR2 YYREEE (reference sequence). The CDR3 is made up of 13 amino acids. The full variable domain, rest sourced from reference TRBV5-4 and TRBJ1-6, is ETGVTQSPTHLIKTRGQQVTLRCSSQSGHNTVSWYQQALGQGPQFIFQYYREEENGRGNFPPRFSGLQFPNYSSELNVNALELDDSALYLCASSFDSHSPLHFGNGTRLTVT.

In this sample, this clone turned up a few times. This chain joins TRBV2 and TRBJ2-7, with 9 bases aligning to TRBD1. With 8 bases clipped from V and 2 bases from J, the junction kept 10 bases outside the gene matches. CDR3 size: 15 residues. CDR1 is SNHLY, CDR2 FYNNEI, per germline. CDR3 bases: TGTGCCAGCGCCTCAACCGGGACAGGGACCTACGAGCAGTACTTC. It yields the protein CASASTGTGTYEQYF.

V is TRBV6-4 and J is TRBJ1-4; D gene uncertain. This CDR3 is 14 amino acids long. Germline CDR1 reads MRHNA; CDR2 reads SNTAGT. The V end was cut by 3 bases, the J end by 7 bases, with 12 bases between. The CDR3 region has the DNA TGTGCCAGCAGTGATGAGGGTCCGGGTGAAAAACTGTTTTTT. Its translation: CASSDEGPGEKLFF.

The V call is TRBV19, the J call TRBJ2-1; 9 bases map to TRBD2. The CDR3 runs 14 residues. J was trimmed by 8 bases and V by 3 bases; bases with no gene match: 5. The germline CDR1 and CDR2 sequences are LNHDA and SQIVND (reference sequence). The CDR3 spells CASSISGSLHEQFF. DNA for the CDR3: TGTGCCAGTAGTATTAGCGGGAGTTTGCATGAGCAGTTCTTC.

The chain joins TRBV10-1 to TRBJ1-1; D gene uncertain. Per the germline V gene, CDR1 is WNHNN and CDR2 is SYGVQD (reference sequence). V lost 7 bases and J lost 1, with 7 bases in between. The CDR3 consists of 12 residues. CDR3 protein: CASKAGNTEAFF. DNA for the CDR3: TGCGCCAGCAAAGCGGGGAACACTGAAGCTTTCTTT.

The rearrangement joins TRBV3-1 (or the pseudogene TRBV3-2) to TRBJ2-5; the match to TRBD2 covers 11 bases. The CDR3 consists of 18 residues. CDR1 and CDR2 from the germline V gene are LGHDT and YNNKEL (reference sequence). Trimming cost V 0 bases and J 1 base; bases outside gene matches: 7. The CDR3 loop reads CASSQESRLAGLQETQYF. DNA of the CDR3: TGTGCCAGCAGCCAAGAAAGTAGACTAGCGGGGCTCCAAGAGACCCAGTACTTC.

The chain joins TRBV19 to TRBJ1-1; 10 bases agree with TRBD1. From germline, CDR1 is LNHDA and CDR2 SQIVND (reference sequence). The junction had 9 bases not matched to a gene; V was cut back by 5 bases and J by 3 bases. CDR3 length equals 16 residues. The CDR3 DNA is TGTGCCAGTAGTCTGGGACAGGGGATTTTGGACACTGAAGCTTTCTTT. It translates to CASSLGQGILDTEAFF.

The rearrangement links TRBV4-1 to TRBJ2-7, with D perhaps TRBD2 (5 bases). The CDR3 has 16 residues. V lost 0 bases and J 4 bases, leaving 16 bases between the germline ends. From germline, CDR1 is MGHRA and CDR2 YSYEKL. The CDR3 spells CASSQDGVDTSYEQYF. CDR3 DNA sequence: TGCGCCAGCAGCCAAGACGGGGTCGACACGTCATACGAGCAGTACTTC.

The chain links TRBV5-6 to TRBJ1-2; D is ambiguous. Germline lookup yields CDR1 SGHDT and CDR2 YYEEEE. V lost 0 bases and J 3 bases, leaving 12 bases between the germline ends. The CDR3 totals 15 residues. The CDR3 sequence is CASSLALFGDYGYTF. CDR3 DNA: TGTGCCAGCAGCTTGGCCCTCTTCGGGGACTATGGCTACACCTTC.

This clone was seen once. This sequence joins TRBV19 and TRBJ2-1; no definite D call. The CDR3 is made up of 12 amino acids. The germline V gene has CDR1 LNHDA and CDR2 SQIVND (reference sequence). Trimming stripped 6 bases from V and 3 bases from J, with 6 bases between. The CDR3 here is CASRTSYNEQFF. The CDR3 region has the DNA TGTGCCAGTAGAACAAGCTACAATGAGCAGTTCTTC.

The CDR3 region has the DNA TGTGCCAGCAGCCAGAACAGGGGTAGCGGGGAGCTGTTTTTT. Residues: CASSQNRGSGELFF. The rearrangement links TRBV3-1 (or the pseudogene TRBV3-2) to TRBJ2-2; 7 positions agree with TRBD1. The CDR3 has 14 residues. Germline V gene sequence: CDR1 LGHDT, CDR2 YNNKEL (reference sequence). J lost 7 bases, V lost 3 bases, and 5 bases had no gene match.

J is TRBJ1-2 and V is TRBV27; no definite D call. This CDR3 contains 14 residues. The V gene's germline CDR1 is MNHEY and CDR2 SMNVEV (reference sequence). Trimming removed 2 bases from V and 4 bases from J, with 11 bases in between. The CDR3 sequence is CASSLSRQVYGYTF. CDR3 coding DNA: TGTGCCAGCAGTTTAAGTCGTCAGGTCTATGGCTACACCTTC.

This chain joins TRBV28 and TRBJ1-3; D call uncertain. V dropped 7 bases and J dropped 7 bases, with 8 bases sitting between them. The CDR3 is made up of 11 amino acids. Germline V gene lookup returns CDR1 MDHEN and CDR2 SYDVKM. The CDR3, as DNA: TGTGCCAGCAAGGCGGCGAACACCATATATTTT. Its translation: CASKAANTIYF.

The gene calls are TRBV20-1 and TRBJ1-1, with 9 bases identical to TRBD1. This CDR3 region has 11 residues. CDR1 and CDR2 (germline): DFQATT, SNEGSKA (reference sequence). With 7 bases clipped from V and 9 bases from J, the junction kept 6 bases outside the gene matches. The CDR3, as DNA: TGCAGTGTTACGGACAGGGGACAAGCTTTCTTT. Its translation: CSVTDRGQAFF.

The sample holds one count of this clone. This chain connects TRBV3-1 (or the pseudogene TRBV3-2) to TRBJ1-2; tentative D call: TRBD1 (5 bases). The CDR3 is 13 residues long. The germline V gene has CDR1 LGHDT and CDR2 YNNKEL (reference sequence). The V end lost 3 bases, the J end lost 2 bases, and 7 bases lay between the germline ends. This CDR3 is CASSQRQNYGYTF. The DNA of the CDR3 is TGTGCCAGCAGCCAGCGACAGAACTATGGCTACACCTTC.

V is TRBV15 and J is TRBJ1-6, with D hard to call. CDR1 is LNHNV and CDR2 is YYDKDF in the germline V gene (reference sequence). The V and J ends lost 1 base and 7 bases respectively, with 11 bases between them. The CDR3 is 15 amino acids. CDR3 residues: CATSRVGEGNSPLHF. DNA of the CDR3: TGTGCCACCAGCAGAGTTGGGGAGGGCAATTCACCCCTCCACTTT.

The chain couples TRBV5-5 to TRBJ2-1, with 9 bases identical to TRBD2. After removal of 0 bases from V and 0 bases from J, the junction contained 1 base not matched to a gene. The CDR3 covers 16 residues. The germline V gene has CDR1 SGHKS and CDR2 YYEKEE (reference sequence). The CDR3 bases are TGTGCCAGCAGCTTGGGGACTAGCGCCTCCTACAATGAGCAGTTCTTC. It codes for CASSLGTSASYNEQFF.